The table lists the clone carrying this T cell receptor (beta chain) with a count of one. CDR3 size: 15 residues. The trim removed 5 bases at V and 5 bases at J, leaving 11 bases unmatched. Germline-derived CDR1 and CDR2 are SGHAT and FQNNGV. This specimen belongs to a study of T cell changes during pregnancy in multiple sclerosis. The table came from immunoSEQ multiplex PCR; TCRdb's copy has only in-frame clones and leaves some out. This sample has approximately 65,000 clones, with around 90% found just once. Material: peripheral blood, obtained in the third trimester of pregnancy. The chain couples TRBV11-2 to TRBJ1-1; 7 positions agree with TRBD1. The TCR sequence derives from a female donor in good health, enrolled as a control in a pregnancy study. The CDR3 bases are TGTGCCAGCAGCCGACCGGGACAGCCGATGACTGAAGCTTTCTTT. Encoded protein: CASSRPGQPMTEAFF.